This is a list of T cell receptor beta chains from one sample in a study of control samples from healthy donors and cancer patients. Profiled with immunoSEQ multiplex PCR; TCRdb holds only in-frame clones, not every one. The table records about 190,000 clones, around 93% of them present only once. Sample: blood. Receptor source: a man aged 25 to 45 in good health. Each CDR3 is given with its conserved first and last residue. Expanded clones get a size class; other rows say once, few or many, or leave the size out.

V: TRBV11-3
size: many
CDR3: CASSPWYEQYF

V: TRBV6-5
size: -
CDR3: CASMAGPNRGSPLHF

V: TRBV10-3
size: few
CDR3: CAISGSGSYDYGYTF

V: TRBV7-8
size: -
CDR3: CASSKRTGTTEAFF

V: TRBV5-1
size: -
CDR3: CASSLGRGRWDYGYTF

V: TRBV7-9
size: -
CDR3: CASTAPGQRIIGYGYTF

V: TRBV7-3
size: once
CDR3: CASSLRLAGIDTQYF

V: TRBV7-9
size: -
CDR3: CATSGGELFF

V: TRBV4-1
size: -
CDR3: CASSQGWLAGGQSSYNEQFF

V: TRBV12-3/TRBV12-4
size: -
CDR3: CASSSPPDTQYF

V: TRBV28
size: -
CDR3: CASSPQGSYGYTF

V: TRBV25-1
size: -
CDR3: CASRGGFNEQFF

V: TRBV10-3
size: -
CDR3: CAISLDRGDTQYF

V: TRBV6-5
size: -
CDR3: CASSPTTGGYNEQFF

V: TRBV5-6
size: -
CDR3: CASSTIGTGVNTEAFF

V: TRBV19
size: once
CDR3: CASSSIGTSVIEQFF

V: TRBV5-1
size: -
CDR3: CASSLNGGGSTGELFF

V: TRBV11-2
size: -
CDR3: CASAATSGVYEQFF

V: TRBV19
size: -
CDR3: CASSLDTYTYNEQFF

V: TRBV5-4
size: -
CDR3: CASSLVPSGAYEQYF

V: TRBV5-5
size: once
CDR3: CASSLVWWQAEAVNTEAFF

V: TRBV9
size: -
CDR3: CASSVGYSGNTIYF

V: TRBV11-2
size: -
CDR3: CASSRQVTNTEAFF

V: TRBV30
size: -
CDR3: CAWSARRDSYNEQFF

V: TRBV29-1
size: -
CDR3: CSVSGRLNYGYTF

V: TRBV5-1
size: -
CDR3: CASSSEGYNYGYTF

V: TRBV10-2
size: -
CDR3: CASSGQSYNEQFF

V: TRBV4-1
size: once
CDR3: CASSQEPSGLSYEQYF

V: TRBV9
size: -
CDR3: CASSSRTGTNTEAFF

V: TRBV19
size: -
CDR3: CASSPRDSREKLFF

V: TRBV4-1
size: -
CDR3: CASSQVAGVPGHQNYGYTF

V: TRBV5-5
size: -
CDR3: CASSGYFDSRSYEQYF

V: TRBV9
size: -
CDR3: CASSVGSNQPQHF

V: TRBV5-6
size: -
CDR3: CASSPGDGISSYEQYF

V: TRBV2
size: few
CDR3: CASRVQGLRGNTIYF

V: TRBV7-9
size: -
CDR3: CASSLDRAGYGYTF